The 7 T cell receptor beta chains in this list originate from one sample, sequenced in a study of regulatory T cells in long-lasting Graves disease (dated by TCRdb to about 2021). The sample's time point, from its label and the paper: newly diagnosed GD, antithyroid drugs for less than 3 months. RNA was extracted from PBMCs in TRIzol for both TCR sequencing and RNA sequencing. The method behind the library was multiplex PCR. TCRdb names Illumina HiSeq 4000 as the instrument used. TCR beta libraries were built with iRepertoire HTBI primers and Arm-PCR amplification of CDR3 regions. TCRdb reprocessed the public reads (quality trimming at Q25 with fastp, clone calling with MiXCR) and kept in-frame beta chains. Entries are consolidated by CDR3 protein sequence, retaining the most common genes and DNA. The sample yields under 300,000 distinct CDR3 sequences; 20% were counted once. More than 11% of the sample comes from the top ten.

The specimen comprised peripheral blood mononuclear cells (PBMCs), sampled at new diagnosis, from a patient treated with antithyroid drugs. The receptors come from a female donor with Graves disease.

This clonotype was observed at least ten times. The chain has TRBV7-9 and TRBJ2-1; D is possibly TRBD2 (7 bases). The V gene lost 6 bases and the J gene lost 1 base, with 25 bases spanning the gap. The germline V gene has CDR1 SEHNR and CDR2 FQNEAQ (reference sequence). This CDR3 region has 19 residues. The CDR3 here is CASSLGGGSGTPSYNEQFF. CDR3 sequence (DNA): TGTGCCAGCAGTCTAGGAGGCGGCAGCGGGACACCATCCTACAATGAGCAGTTCTTC. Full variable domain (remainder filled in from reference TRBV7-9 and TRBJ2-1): DTGVSQNPRHKITKRGQNVTFRCDPISEHNRLYWYRQTLGQGPEFLTYFQNEAQLEKSRLLSDRFSAERPKGSFSTLEIQRTEQGDSAMYLCASSLGGGSGTPSYNEQFFGPGTRLTVL.

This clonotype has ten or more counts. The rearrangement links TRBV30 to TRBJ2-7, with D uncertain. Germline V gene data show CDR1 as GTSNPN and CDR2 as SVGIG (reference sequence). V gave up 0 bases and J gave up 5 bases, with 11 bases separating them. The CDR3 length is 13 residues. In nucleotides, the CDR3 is TGTGCCTGGAGTGTATCGGGTAAGGACGAGCAGTACTTC. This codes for CAWSVSGKDEQYF.

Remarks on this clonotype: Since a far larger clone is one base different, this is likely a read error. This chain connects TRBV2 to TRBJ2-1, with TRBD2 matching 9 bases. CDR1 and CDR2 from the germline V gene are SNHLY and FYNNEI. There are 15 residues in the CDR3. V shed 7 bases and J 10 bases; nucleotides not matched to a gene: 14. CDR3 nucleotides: TGTGCCAGCAACCCGCGGGGGGGAAGCTCCTACGAGCAGTTCTTC. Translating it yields CASNPRGGSSYEQFF.

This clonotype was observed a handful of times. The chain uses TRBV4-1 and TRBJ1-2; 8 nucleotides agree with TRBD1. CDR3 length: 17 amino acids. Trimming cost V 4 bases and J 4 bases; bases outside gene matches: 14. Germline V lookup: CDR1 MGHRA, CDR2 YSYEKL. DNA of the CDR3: TGCGCCAGCAGCCTATTCTTCGGACAGGGAAATACCTATGGCTACACCTTC. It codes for CASSLFFGQGNTYGYTF.

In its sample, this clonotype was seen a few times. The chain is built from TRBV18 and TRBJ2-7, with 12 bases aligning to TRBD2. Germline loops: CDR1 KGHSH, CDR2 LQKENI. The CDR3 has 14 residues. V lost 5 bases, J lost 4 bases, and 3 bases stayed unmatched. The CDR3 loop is CASSATSGGYEQYF. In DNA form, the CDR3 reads TGTGCCAGCTCAGCTACTAGCGGGGGGTACGAGCAGTACTTC. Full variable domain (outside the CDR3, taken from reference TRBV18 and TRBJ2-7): NAGVMQNPRHLVRRRGQEARLRCSPMKGHSHVYWYRQLPEEGLKFMVYLQKENIIDESGMPKERFSAEFPKEGPSILRIQQVVRGDSAAYFCASSATSGGYEQYFGPGTRLTVT.

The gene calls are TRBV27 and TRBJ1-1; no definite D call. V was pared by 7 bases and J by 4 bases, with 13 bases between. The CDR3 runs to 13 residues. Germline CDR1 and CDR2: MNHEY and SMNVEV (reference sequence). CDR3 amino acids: CASMRGLGTEAFF. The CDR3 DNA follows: TGTGCCAGCATGCGGGGTTTGGGCACTGAAGCTTTCTTT.

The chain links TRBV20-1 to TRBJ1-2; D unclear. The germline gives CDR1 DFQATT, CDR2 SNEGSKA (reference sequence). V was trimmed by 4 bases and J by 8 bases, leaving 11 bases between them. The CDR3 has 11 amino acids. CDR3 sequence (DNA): TGCAGTGCTAACGGGGATGACGGCTACACCTTC. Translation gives CSANGDDGYTF.